This TCR beta chain was recorded in a study of CD8 T cells in Susac syndrome. The V gene's germline CDR1 is LNHNV and CDR2 YYDKDF (reference sequence). This CDR3 is 14 amino acids long. Trimming cost V 0 bases and J 4 bases, with 9 bases left between them. Random hexamers were used to reverse transcribe an amount of roughly 0.45 to 1 ug RNA. TCRdb reprocessed the immunoSEQ multiplex PCR reads with MiXCR, giving one entry per CDR3 protein. This sample yields about 150,000 distinct CDR3 sequences, of which 95% to 97% are seen a single time; about 0.12% belongs to the top ten. The receptor was isolated from a human donor with Susac syndrome. The sample was CD4+ T cells from PBMCs. The chain combines TRBV15 with TRBJ2-5; no firm D call. CDR3 sequence: CATSRDRAGETQYF. CDR3 coding DNA: TGTGCCACCAGCAGAGATCGAGCCGGAGAGACCCAGTACTTC.